These 29 T cell receptor beta chains share one sample of origin, sequenced in a study of cytomegalovirus exposure and HLA in healthy donors. With 60 Vbeta and 13 Jbeta primers, the PCR was carried out. Profiled with immunoSEQ multiplex PCR; TCRdb holds only in-frame clones, not every one. The sample consists of roughly 180,000 clones, roughly 85% of them appearing once. Sample: PBMCs. The receptors originated from a male donor in good health and CMV-seronegative.

V gene TRBV5-1 combines with J gene TRBJ2-6; maybe TRBD1 (5 bases). Trimming took off 0 bases at V and 0 bases at J, with 16 bases between the two ends. The CDR3 covers 19 residues. Germline V gene sequence: CDR1 SGHRS, CDR2 YFSETQ. CDR3 region: CASSLARDLFDSGANVLTF. CDR3 sequence (DNA): TGCGCCAGCAGCTTGGCCAGGGATCTCTTCGACTCTGGGGCCAACGTCCTGACTTTC.

The genes are TRBV30 and TRBJ1-1; 7 nucleotides match TRBD1. The germline V gene has CDR1 GTSNPN and CDR2 SVGIG (reference sequence). J gave up 4 bases and V 3 bases, and 5 bases lay outside the gene matches. This CDR3 region has 13 residues. The CDR3 sequence is CAWSATGATEAFF. The DNA of the CDR3 is TGTGCCTGGAGCGCCACAGGGGCCACTGAAGCTTTCTTT.

CDR3 DNA sequence: TGTGCCAGCAGAAAGCCGGGACAGGCTTCCTACGAGCAGTACTTC. This codes for CASRKPGQASYEQYF. The chain combines TRBV28 with TRBJ2-7; 8 bases match TRBD1. The CDR3 has 15 amino acids. The V gene's germline CDR1 is MDHEN and CDR2 SYDVKM. The V gene end was trimmed by 6 bases and the J gene end by 1 base; junction bases not matched to a gene: 8.

This sequence joins TRBV5-5 and TRBJ2-7; 8 bases are shared with TRBD1. Per the germline V gene, CDR1 is SGHKS and CDR2 is YYEKEE (reference sequence). With V trimmed by 0 bases and J by 6 bases, 5 bases remained unmatched. The CDR3 length is 14 residues. The chain's CDR3 is CASSLGTGGFEQYF. Written as DNA, the CDR3 is TGTGCCAGCAGCTTGGGCACAGGGGGATTCGAGCAGTACTTC. The full variable domain, in which reference TRBV5-5 and TRBJ2-7 provide the parts outside the CDR3, is DAGVTQSPTHLIKTRGQQVTLRCSPISGHKSVSWYQQVLGQGPQFIFQYYEKEERGRGNFPDRFSARQFPNYSSELNVNALLLGDSALYLCASSLGTGGFEQYFGPGTRLTVT.

The V call is TRBV6-1, the J call TRBJ1-5, with 7 nucleotides matching TRBD1. CDR1 MNHNS and CDR2 SASEGT come from the germline V gene. J was trimmed by 0 bases and V by 6 bases; bases with no gene match: 5. The CDR3 length is 15 residues. CDR3 DNA: TGTGCCAGCAGGAGACAGGGCCATAGCAATCAGCCCCAGCATTTT. Translated, it gives CASRRQGHSNQPQHF.

The chain links TRBV7-9 to TRBJ1-4, with a tentative D call TRBD1 (6 bases). Trimming stripped 9 bases from V and 8 bases from J, with 19 bases between. Per germline, CDR1 SEHNR and CDR2 FQNEAQ (reference sequence). The CDR3 has 14 residues. The CDR3 spells CASHRGAGDEKLFF. CDR3 in DNA: TGTGCCAGTCACCGGGGGGCAGGTGACGAAAAACTGTTTTTT.

The chain has TRBV7-9 and TRBJ1-1; 7 bases are a match to TRBD1. CDR1 and CDR2 (germline): SEHNR, FQNEAQ (reference sequence). There are 14 residues in the CDR3. With V trimmed by 4 bases and J by 4 bases, 6 bases remained unmatched. The CDR3 DNA follows: TGTGCCAGCAGCTGGCAGGGGGGAGGCACTGAAGCTTTCTTT. Translated, it gives CASSWQGGGTEAFF.

As for this clone: Other DNA variants within this sample encode the same CDR3. The rearrangement links TRBV7-2 to TRBJ2-7, with TRBD2 as a possible D gene (5 bases). The germline gives CDR1 SGHTA, CDR2 FQGNSA. The CDR3 is 18 amino acids. V gave up 0 bases and J gave up 5 bases, with 23 bases separating them. CDR3 nucleotides: TGTGCCAGCAGCTTAGCGCAACGTGGGAGTCACCTGGTTCACGAGCAGTACTTC. Encoded protein: CASSLAQRGSHLVHEQYF.

The chain carries TRBV11-2 and TRBJ2-7; 9 bases line up with TRBD2. V was clipped by 6 bases and J by 6 bases; unmatched bases: 15. The CDR3 has 16 residues. CDR1 SGHAT and CDR2 FQNNGV come from the germline V gene. The CDR3 DNA is TGTGCCAGCAGTTCCTCCGGGGGACTAGCTGCAGGCGAGCAGTACTTC. It yields the protein CASSSSGGLAAGEQYF.

Points on this clone: An end of the junction differs from the germline gene, which may be a read error. The chain carries TRBV7-9 and TRBJ2-3; a possible D gene is TRBD1 (6 bases). Looked up from germline, CDR1 is SEHNR and CDR2 is FQNEAQ (reference sequence). The CDR3 totals 17 residues. Here the CDR3 reads CSSSPPGTQKTSDTQYF. DNA for the CDR3: TGTTCCAGCAGCCCCCCCGGGACACAAAAGACATCAGATACGCAGTATTTT.

V usage is TRBV18 and J usage is TRBJ2-3; TRBD2 agrees at 13 bases. CDR1 KGHSH and CDR2 LQKENI come from the germline V gene. Germline trimming cut 2 bases from V and 3 bases from J; bases unmatched to any gene: 2. This CDR3 spans 16 amino acids. This chain's CDR3 is CASSPRTSGRTDTQYF. In nucleotides, the CDR3 is TGTGCCAGCTCACCAAGGACTAGCGGGAGAACAGATACGCAGTATTTT.

This clone was observed once. The chain carries TRBV5-1 and TRBJ2-3, with TRBD2 matching over 10 bases. Germline V gives CDR1 SGHRS, CDR2 YFSETQ. The CDR3 runs 15 residues. Trimming at V came to 4 bases and at J to 2 bases, leaving 4 bases not matched to a gene. DNA for the CDR3: TGCGCCAGCAGCGATACTAGCGGGAACACAGATACGCAGTATTTT. Amino acids: CASSDTSGNTDTQYF.

The J gene is TRBJ1-2, the V gene TRBV7-7, with D maybe TRBD1 (5 bases). The germline V gene has CDR1 SSHAT and CDR2 FNYEAQ (reference sequence). Trimming stripped 1 base from V and 5 bases from J, with 17 bases between. The CDR3 spans 16 residues. The CDR3 nucleotides are TGTGCCAGCAGCTTAGAGTTCAGGGTCCGATGGTATGGCTACACCTTC. This translates into CASSLEFRVRWYGYTF. The full variable domain, completed using reference TRBV7-7 and TRBJ1-2, is GAGVSQSPRYKVTKRGQDVTLRCDPISSHATLYWYQQALGQGPEFLTYFNYEAQPDKSGLPSDRFSAERPEGSISTLTIQRTEQRDSAMYRCASSLEFRVRWYGYTFGSGTRLTVV.

V is TRBV4-1 and J is TRBJ2-7; D is possibly TRBD2 (5 bases). The CDR3 runs 20 residues. CDR1 is MGHRA and CDR2 is YSYEKL in the germline V gene. V was cut by 0 bases and J by 1 base, with 25 bases left in between. CDR3 amino acids: CASSQDTPTSRGPPSYEQYF. CDR3 in DNA: TGCGCCAGCAGCCAAGATACCCCGACGTCAAGAGGGCCTCCATCCTACGAGCAGTACTTC.

CDR3 sequence: CASSIAGVFGGNQPQHF. Here the CDR3 DNA reads TGTGCCAGTAGTATAGCGGGGGTATTCGGCGGCAATCAGCCCCAGCATTTT. The chain is built from TRBV19 and TRBJ1-5; TRBD1 is a possible D gene (5 bases). V lost 1 base and J lost 2, with 15 bases in between. Germline CDR1 and CDR2: LNHDA and SQIVND (reference sequence). The CDR3 sequence is 17 residues long. The full variable domain, completed using reference TRBV19 and TRBJ1-5, is DGGITQSPKYLFRKEGQNVTLSCEQNLNHDAMYWYRQDPGQGLRLIYYSQIVNDFQKGDIAEGYSVSREKKESFPLTVTSAQKNPTAFYLCASSIAGVFGGNQPQHFGDGTRLSIL.

This chain connects TRBV19 to TRBJ2-7; D call uncertain. The V end was cut by 1 base, the J end by 3 bases, with 10 bases between. CDR3 length: 14 amino acids. CDR1 LNHDA and CDR2 SQIVND come from the germline V gene (reference sequence). In DNA, the CDR3 is TGTGCCAGTAGTATAGGCAGGAAGGACTACGAGCAGTACTTC. Translation: CASSIGRKDYEQYF.

V gene TRBV9 combines with J gene TRBJ2-1; TRBD2 agrees at 13 bases. Germline values: CDR1 SGDLS, CDR2 YYNGEE. The CDR3 consists of 16 residues. Trimming cost V 0 bases and J 11 bases; bases outside gene matches: 8. CDR3 region: CASSVGGGTSGEKQFF. As DNA, the CDR3 is TGTGCCAGCAGCGTAGGGGGGGGGACTAGCGGGGAAAAGCAGTTCTTC. Complete variable domain (other parts from reference TRBV9 and TRBJ2-1): DSGVTQTPKHLITATGQRVTLRCSPRSGDLSVYWYQQSLDQGLQFLIQYYNGEERAKGNILERFSAQQFPDLHSELNLSSLELGDSALYFCASSVGGGTSGEKQFFGPGTRLTVL.

J is TRBJ2-7 and V is TRBV5-5; TRBD2 aligns across 13 bases. Germline CDR1 reads SGHKS; CDR2 reads YYEKEE (reference sequence). J was trimmed by 6 bases and V by 4 bases; bases with no gene match: 10. CDR3 length: 16 residues. CDR3 DNA sequence: TGTGCCAGCAGCCCGGGACTAGCGGGATTAGGGCGCGAGCAGTACTTC. It yields the protein CASSPGLAGLGREQYF.

This clone was seen a few times. The chain has TRBV9 and TRBJ2-2; the match to TRBD1 covers 9 bases. V was pared by 4 bases and J by 4 bases, with 8 bases of the junction left unmatched. CDR1 and CDR2 (germline): SGDLS, YYNGEE. The CDR3 contains 16 residues. The CDR3 loop is CASSPPGQGFTGELFF. For the CDR3, the DNA is TGTGCCAGCAGCCCACCGGGACAGGGTTTCACCGGGGAGCTGTTTTTT.

This clone turned up a few times. The V call is TRBV2, the J call TRBJ1-2; possible D gene TRBD1, 6 bases. Looked up from germline, CDR1 is SNHLY and CDR2 is FYNNEI. Trimming stripped 6 bases from V and 3 bases from J, with 14 bases between. This CDR3 has 14 amino acids. The CDR3 region is CASRGRGEDYGYTF. The DNA for the CDR3 is TGTGCCAGCAGGGGGAGGGGGGAAGACTATGGCTACACCTTC.

The J gene is TRBJ1-5, the V gene TRBV6-1; D uncertain. There are 13 residues in the CDR3. Per germline, CDR1 MNHNS and CDR2 SASEGT. Trimming stripped 5 bases from V and 4 bases from J, with 9 bases between. As DNA, the CDR3 is TGTGCCAGCAGTTCCCAAATGAATCAGCCCCAGCATTTT. Its protein product is CASSSQMNQPQHF.

This sequence joins TRBV30 and TRBJ1-2; 8 bases are a match to TRBD1. This CDR3 contains 13 residues. Germline values: CDR1 GTSNPN, CDR2 SVGIG (reference sequence). With V trimmed by 3 bases and J by 2 bases, 2 bases remained unmatched. In nucleotides, the CDR3 is TGTGCCTGGAGGGACAGGGCCAACTATGGCTACACCTTC. Its protein product is CAWRDRANYGYTF.

The chain carries TRBV5-5 and TRBJ2-5, with TRBD2 as a possible D gene (6 bases). Germline V gene lookup returns CDR1 SGHKS and CDR2 YYEKEE (reference sequence). Trimming stripped 0 bases from V and 2 bases from J, with 14 bases between. This CDR3 has 16 residues. CDR3: CASSLAGTLTQETQYF. The CDR3 DNA reads TGTGCCAGCAGCTTGGCGGGGACTCTAACTCAAGAGACCCAGTACTTC.

The CDR3 loop is CANLDREHYGYTF. In DNA, the CDR3 is TGTGCCAACCTCGACAGGGAGCACTATGGCTACACCTTC. V usage is TRBV25-1 and J usage is TRBJ1-2; 7 bases fit TRBD1. V shed 10 bases, J shed 3 bases, and the junction held 8 bases outside the gene matches. Germline CDR1 MGHDK, CDR2 SYGVNS. The CDR3 length is 13 residues.

V is TRBV6-5 and J is TRBJ1-1; no reliable D call. The CDR3 is made up of 14 amino acids. From germline, CDR1 is MNHEY and CDR2 SVGAGI. Trimming shortened V by 6 bases and J by 0 bases, and 11 bases separated the two germline ends. The CDR3 loop is CASSVKYVNTEAFF. DNA of the CDR3: TGTGCCAGCAGCGTAAAATATGTGAACACTGAAGCTTTCTTT.

J is TRBJ1-1 and V is TRBV7-9; TRBD1 aligns across 8 bases. Germline V gene data show CDR1 as SEHNR and CDR2 as FQNEAQ (reference sequence). The junction had 5 bases not matched to a gene; V was cut back by 5 bases and J by 6 bases. The CDR3 contains 13 residues. The CDR3 region has the DNA TGTGCCAGCAGCATGCAGGGGGCCGCTGAAGCTTTCTTT. This sequence encodes CASSMQGAAEAFF.

For the CDR3, the DNA is TGTGCCAGCAGTGTAGAACGGGACACCATATATTTT. Translated, it gives CASSVERDTIYF. The chain has TRBV2 and TRBJ1-3; D call uncertain. The CDR3 is 12 residues long. The germline V and J ends were trimmed by 4 bases and 8 bases, with 9 bases remaining between them. Per the germline V gene, CDR1 is SNHLY and CDR2 is FYNNEI.

The V and J genes are TRBV9 and TRBJ2-2; D is unresolved. The CDR3 extends over 15 amino acids. The germline CDR1 and CDR2 sequences are SGDLS and YYNGEE. V was trimmed by 0 bases and J by 5 bases, leaving 11 bases between them. The CDR3 nucleotides are TGTGCCAGCAGCGTAGAACCCCTCAGTACCGGGGAGCTGTTTTTT. Protein product: CASSVEPLSTGELFF.

V and J are TRBV7-8 and TRBJ2-7; 7 bases are shared with TRBD1. The CDR3 totals 13 residues. The germline CDR1 and CDR2 sequences are SGHVS and FQNEAQ. V trimming: 5 bases; J trimming: 9 bases; junction bases outside the gene matches: 10. CDR3 bases: TGTGCCAGCAGCCCAACAAACAGGGGTGGGCAGTACTTC. It yields the protein CASSPTNRGGQYF.